The 27 T cell receptor beta chains presented below share a single source sample, sequenced in a study of T cells in Graves' hyperthyroidism and ophthalmopathy. Amplification targeted TCR beta CDR3 regions from RNA transcripts. TCR CDR3 regions were first amplified by RT-PCR with HTBI primers. TCRdb independently ran MiXCR on the multiplex PCR reads; one entry per CDR3 protein. The top ten hold approximately 19% of the sample, which has some 350,000 distinct CDR3 sequences, roughly 15% seen once. Input material: blood. Receptors originate from a woman aged 55-69 years with Graves' ophthalmopathy.

The chain uses TRBV15 and TRBJ1-4; 8 nucleotides agree with TRBD1. Germline assignment: CDR1 LNHNV and CDR2 YYDKDF (reference sequence). This CDR3 has 16 amino acids. The junction had 5 bases not matched to a gene; V was cut back by 0 bases and J by 5 bases. Here the CDR3 reads CATSRDLPGGNEKLFF. In DNA form, the CDR3 reads TGTGCCACCAGCAGAGATCTCCCAGGGGGCAATGAAAAACTGTTTTTT.

J is TRBJ1-4 and V is TRBV2; D possibly corresponds to TRBD1 (6 bases). Trimming pared 4 bases from V and 8 bases from J, leaving 17 bases between. The CDR3 covers 15 residues. Per the germline V gene, CDR1 is SNHLY and CDR2 is FYNNEI. CDR3 sequence reads: CASSGGGSASEKLFF. The DNA for the CDR3 is TGTGCCAGCAGTGGCGGGGGCAGCGCTTCCGAAAAACTGTTTTTT.

This clonotype turned up a few times. This CDR3 is CASSVTSGEGNEQFF. For the CDR3, the DNA is TGTGCCAGTAGTGTCACTAGCGGGGAAGGCAATGAGCAGTTCTTC. J is TRBJ2-1 and V is TRBV19; 10 bases are shared with TRBD2. The CDR3 contains 15 residues. With 5 bases clipped from V and 6 bases from J, the junction kept 7 bases outside the gene matches. The germline V gene has CDR1 LNHDA and CDR2 SQIVND (reference sequence).

In the case of this clonotype: This may be a read error, as it is one base from a much larger clone. V and J are TRBV11-2 and TRBJ2-4; 12 positions match TRBD1. V lost 6 bases, J lost 1 base, and 10 bases stayed unmatched. The CDR3 is 18 residues long. Germline CDR1 and CDR2: SGHAT and FQNNGV. The CDR3 bases are TGTGCCAGCAGTAGCGGGACAGGGGGCATCATGGCCAAAAACATTCAGTACTTC. Protein product: CASSSGTGGIMAKNIQYF.

There are many counts of this clonotype. The chain recombines TRBV20-1 with TRBJ2-7; maybe TRBD2 (6 bases). Trimming left V 2 bases short and J 2 bases short, with 13 bases between. The CDR3 spans 14 residues. Looked up from germline, CDR1 is DFQATT and CDR2 is SNEGSKA (reference sequence). For the CDR3, the DNA is TGCAGTGCTAGATCGGGAGCGAACACCTACGAGCAGTACTTC. Translation gives CSARSGANTYEQYF.

In this sample, this clonotype turned up many times. The chain couples TRBV6-2 or TRBV6-3 to TRBJ2-7; 10 positions agree with TRBD2. The CDR3 spans 15 residues. V gave up 0 bases and J gave up 5 bases; unmatched junction bases: 4. The germline V gene encodes CDR1 MNHEY and CDR2 SVGEGT. The CDR3 reads CASSYSLAGADEQYF. The DNA for the CDR3 is TGTGCCAGCAGTTACTCGCTAGCGGGAGCGGACGAGCAGTACTTC.

This clonotype was counted at least ten times. This chain joins TRBV3-1 and TRBJ2-1; 12 bases are shared with TRBD2. The CDR3 runs to 16 residues. The V and J ends lost 2 bases and 8 bases, in that order; junction bases with no gene match: 7. Germline V gene sequence: CDR1 LGHDT, CDR2 YNNKEL (reference sequence). The CDR3 DNA reads as TGTGCCAGCAGCCAAAGGCCCGGGACTAGCGGGTATGAGCAGTTCTTC. Its protein is CASSQRPGTSGYEQFF.

This clonotype was recorded many times. CDR3 DNA: TGCGCCAGCAGCTTGGAAGGGGTGGGCGAGCAGTACTTC. Protein: CASSLEGVGEQYF. The genes are TRBV5-1 and TRBJ2-7; possible D gene TRBD1, 5 bases. Trimming removed 0 bases at V and 6 bases at J, with 10 bases between. The germline V gene has CDR1 SGHRS and CDR2 YFSETQ. CDR3 length: 13 residues.

There are a few counts of this clonotype. This sequence joins TRBV28 and TRBJ1-6; 7 nucleotides agree with TRBD1. CDR1 and CDR2 from the germline V gene are MDHEN and SYDVKM. V was pared by 6 bases and J by 4 bases, with 9 bases of the junction left unmatched. CDR3 length: 16 amino acids. CDR3: CASRGRGFFYNSPLHF. The CDR3, as DNA: TGTGCCAGCAGGGGCAGGGGGTTCTTTTATAATTCACCCCTCCACTTT.

This clonotype was picked up many times. The gene calls are TRBV2 and TRBJ2-4; 8 bases fit TRBD1. The CDR3 is 15 amino acids. With 6 bases clipped from V and 1 base from J, the junction kept 5 bases outside the gene matches. Germline CDR1 SNHLY, CDR2 FYNNEI. CDR3 nucleotide sequence: TGTGCCAGCAGCACAGGGGGGCTGGCCAAAAACATTCAGTACTTC. Its protein is CASSTGGLAKNIQYF.

The chain is built from TRBV7-8 and TRBJ2-1, with 7 bases aligning to TRBD2. This CDR3 region has 11 residues. Losses at the gene ends were 4 bases for V and 11 bases for J; bases not matched to a gene: 2. Per the germline V gene, CDR1 is SGHVS and CDR2 is FQNEAQ. CDR3 amino acids: CASSSGGKQFF. The CDR3 DNA reads as TGTGCCAGCAGCTCGGGAGGAAAGCAGTTCTTC.

V gene TRBV10-3 combines with J gene TRBJ2-1, with D unresolved. Trimming cost V 2 bases and J 8 bases, with 7 bases left between them. Germline V CDR1 and CDR2: ENHRY, SYGVKD. This CDR3 is built from 12 residues. The CDR3 loop is CAISERWYEQFF. CDR3 DNA sequence: TGTGCCATCAGTGAGCGTTGGTATGAGCAGTTCTTC.

V is TRBV19 and J is TRBJ2-1, with 8 bases fitting TRBD2. This CDR3 is built from 14 residues. The V and J ends lost 6 bases and 9 bases, in that order; junction bases with no gene match: 10. CDR1 and CDR2 from the germline V gene are LNHDA and SQIVND (reference sequence). The CDR3 sequence: CASSNSAGVAEQFF. The CDR3 DNA reads TGTGCCAGTAGCAACTCAGCGGGGGTGGCTGAGCAGTTCTTC.

The chain joins TRBV27 to TRBJ1-1; the D is unclear. This CDR3 is 16 amino acids long. V was trimmed by 2 bases and J by 3 bases, leaving 16 bases between them. The germline V gene encodes CDR1 MNHEY and CDR2 SMNVEV (reference sequence). Here the CDR3 reads CASSLRASLGYTEAFF. CDR3 nucleotide sequence: TGTGCCAGCAGTTTAAGGGCCAGCCTTGGGTACACTGAAGCTTTCTTT.

Here the CDR3 DNA reads TGTGCCAGCAAAGCGGCCGGGGCTAGCGGGGCCTACGAGCAGTACTTC. It translates to CASKAAGASGAYEQYF. The chain links TRBV6-1 to TRBJ2-7; TRBD2 agrees at 9 bases. With 7 bases clipped from V and 2 bases from J, the junction kept 12 bases outside the gene matches. In germline, CDR1 is MNHNS, CDR2 SASEGT. The CDR3 runs to 16 residues.

This clonotype was counted many times. The CDR3, as DNA: TGCAGTGCTAGATCCCCCCGTGACTACGAGCAGTACTTC. This codes for CSARSPRDYEQYF. This rearrangement joins TRBV20-1 to TRBJ2-7; no clear D gene. Germline values: CDR1 DFQATT, CDR2 SNEGSKA (reference sequence). This CDR3 comprises 13 residues. Trimming pared 2 bases from V and 3 bases from J, leaving 11 bases between.

This clonotype showed up many times. CDR3 residues: CASSFVEDTQYF. The CDR3 bases are TGTGCCAGCAGCTTCGTGGAAGATACGCAGTATTTT. The chain employs TRBV11-2 and TRBJ2-3; D is uncertain. This CDR3 spans 12 amino acids. From germline, CDR1 is SGHAT and CDR2 FQNNGV. Deletions cut 3 bases from V and 5 bases from J, with 6 bases between.

There are many counts of this clonotype. The chain couples TRBV28 to TRBJ2-3; TRBD1 matches 7 bases. V trimming: 5 bases; J trimming: 3 bases; junction bases outside the gene matches: 8. The CDR3 is 15 residues long. Germline loops: CDR1 MDHEN, CDR2 SYDVKM. The CDR3 DNA follows: TGTGCCAGCAGTCCCCAGACAGGGCCAACAGATACGCAGTATTTT. It yields the protein CASSPQTGPTDTQYF. Full variable domain (remainder filled in from reference TRBV28 and TRBJ2-3): DVKVTQSSRYLVKRTGEKVFLECVQDMDHENMFWYRQDPGLGLRLIYFSYDVKMKEKGDIPEGYSVSREKKERFSLILESASTNQTSMYLCASSPQTGPTDTQYFGPGTRLTVL.

The rearrangement joins TRBV28 to TRBJ2-7; 8 bases are a match to TRBD2. The V gene end was trimmed by 4 bases and the J gene end by 2 bases; junction bases not matched to a gene: 4. The length of the CDR3 is 14 residues. Looked up from germline, CDR1 is MDHEN and CDR2 is SYDVKM. CDR3 coding DNA: TGTGCCAGCAGTTCGACTAGCGTAACCTACGAGCAGTACTTC. Translated: CASSSTSVTYEQYF.

The genes are TRBV19 and TRBJ2-1; D gene unclear. The CDR3 sequence is 13 residues long. CDR1 LNHDA and CDR2 SQIVND come from the germline V gene (reference sequence). Deletions cut 1 base from V and 10 bases from J, with 11 bases between. CDR3 in amino acids: CASSIGTAVEQFF. The CDR3 coding sequence is TGTGCCAGTAGTATAGGAACCGCCGTGGAGCAGTTCTTC.

This clonotype was observed at least ten times. The gene calls are TRBV20-1 and TRBJ2-7; TRBD2 matches at 7 bases. Trimming cost V 5 bases and J 4 bases; bases outside gene matches: 5. From germline, CDR1 is DFQATT and CDR2 SNEGSKA (reference sequence). This CDR3 is 12 amino acids long. CDR3 nucleotide sequence: TGCAGTGCTGGCGGGAGTACTTACGAGCAGTACTTC. This sequence encodes CSAGGSTYEQYF.

The V call is TRBV7-9, the J call TRBJ2-1, with D hard to call. The CDR3 has 10 amino acids. In germline, CDR1 is SEHNR, CDR2 FQNEAQ (reference sequence). Trimming stripped 6 bases from V and 8 bases from J, with 5 bases between. The chain's CDR3 is CASRRDEQFF. CDR3 in DNA: TGTGCCAGCAGAAGGGATGAGCAGTTCTTC.

This clonotype was detected many times. The chain uses TRBV7-8 and TRBJ2-3, with 12 bases matching TRBD2. Germline assignment: CDR1 SGHVS and CDR2 FQNEAQ. The length of the CDR3 is 16 residues. The trim removed 6 bases at V and 4 bases at J, leaving 8 bases unmatched. CDR3 region: CASRLTSGRLSDTQYF. As DNA, the CDR3 is TGTGCCAGCAGGCTAACTAGCGGGAGGTTGTCAGATACGCAGTATTTT.

The chain joins TRBV20-1 to TRBJ2-5, with D possibly matching TRBD2 (7 bases). The CDR3 length is 14 residues. Per the germline V gene, CDR1 is DFQATT and CDR2 is SNEGSKA (reference sequence). V was cut by 3 bases and J by 4 bases, with 15 bases left in between. The CDR3 nucleotides are TGCAGTGCTAGGGGGACGGGGGGCCGAGAGACCCAGTACTTC. This codes for CSARGTGGRETQYF.

The chain has TRBV5-8 and TRBJ2-1; 9 nucleotides align to TRBD1. J gave up 7 bases and V 2 bases, and 19 bases lay outside the gene matches. The CDR3 spans 19 residues. Germline lookup yields CDR1 SGHTS and CDR2 YDEGEE. In DNA, the CDR3 is TGTGCCAGCAGCTTTGTTCGTCCGGGACAGGGCATTTTCCGGAATGAGCAGTTCTTC. It is translated as CASSFVRPGQGIFRNEQFF. Full variable domain (outside the CDR3, taken from reference TRBV5-8 and TRBJ2-1): EAGVTQSPTHLIKTRGQQATLRCSPISGHTSVYWYQQALGLGLQFLLWYDEGEERNRGNFPPRFSGRQFPNYSSELNVNALELEDSALYLCASSFVRPGQGIFRNEQFFGPGTRLTVL.

Many counts were recorded for this clonotype. This chain joins TRBV28 and TRBJ2-3, with TRBD1 matching over 7 bases. The V gene's germline CDR1 is MDHEN and CDR2 SYDVKM. J gave up 0 bases and V 10 bases, and 10 bases lay outside the gene matches. CDR3 length: 15 amino acids. Here the CDR3 reads CATFPPTGSTDTQYF. The DNA of the CDR3 is TGTGCCACCTTCCCCCCGACAGGGAGCACAGATACGCAGTATTTT.

In its sample, this clonotype was seen many times. This chain connects TRBV20-1 to TRBJ2-3, with no clear D. Germline V gives CDR1 DFQATT, CDR2 SNEGSKA (reference sequence). Trimming took 6 bases from V and 4 from J, leaving 20 bases between them. The CDR3 consists of 15 residues. The CDR3 DNA reads as TGCAGTGCCATTGATCTTCGGCGGCTCGCAGATACGCAGTATTTT. Its protein product is CSAIDLRRLADTQYF.